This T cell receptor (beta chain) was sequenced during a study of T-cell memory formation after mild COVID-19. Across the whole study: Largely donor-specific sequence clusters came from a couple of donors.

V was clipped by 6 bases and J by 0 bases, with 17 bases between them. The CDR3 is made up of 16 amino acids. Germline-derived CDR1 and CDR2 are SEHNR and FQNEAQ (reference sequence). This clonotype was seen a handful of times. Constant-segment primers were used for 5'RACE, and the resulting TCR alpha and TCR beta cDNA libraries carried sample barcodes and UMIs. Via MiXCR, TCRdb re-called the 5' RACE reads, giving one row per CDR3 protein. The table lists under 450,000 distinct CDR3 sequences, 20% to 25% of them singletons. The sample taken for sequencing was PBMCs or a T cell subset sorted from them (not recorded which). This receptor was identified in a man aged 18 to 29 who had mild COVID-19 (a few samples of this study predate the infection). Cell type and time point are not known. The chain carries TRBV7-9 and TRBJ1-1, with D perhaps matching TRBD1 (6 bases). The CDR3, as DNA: TGTGCCAGCAGTACCTCTGGGGCAGGGGTGAACACTGAAGCTTTCTTT. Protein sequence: CASSTSGAGVNTEAFF.